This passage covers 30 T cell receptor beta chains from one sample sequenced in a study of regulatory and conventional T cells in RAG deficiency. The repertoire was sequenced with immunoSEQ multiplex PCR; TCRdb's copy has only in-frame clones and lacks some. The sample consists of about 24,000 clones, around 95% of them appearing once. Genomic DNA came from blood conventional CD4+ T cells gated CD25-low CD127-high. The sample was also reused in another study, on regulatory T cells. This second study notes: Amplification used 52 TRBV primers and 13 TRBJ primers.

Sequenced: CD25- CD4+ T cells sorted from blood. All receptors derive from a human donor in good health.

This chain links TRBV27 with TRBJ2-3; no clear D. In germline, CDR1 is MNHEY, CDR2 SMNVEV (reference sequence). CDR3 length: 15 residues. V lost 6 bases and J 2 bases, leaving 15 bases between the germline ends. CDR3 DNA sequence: TGTGCCAGCAGCGTGAGCAAAACTAACACAGATACGCAGTATTTT. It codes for CASSVSKTNTDTQYF.

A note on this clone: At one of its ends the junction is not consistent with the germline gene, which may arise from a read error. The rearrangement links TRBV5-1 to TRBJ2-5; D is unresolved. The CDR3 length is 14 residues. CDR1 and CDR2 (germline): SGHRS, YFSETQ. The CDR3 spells CASSLGSGQGTQYF. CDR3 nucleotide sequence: TGCGCCAGCAGCTTGGGGTCAGGTCAAGGGACCCAGTACTTC.

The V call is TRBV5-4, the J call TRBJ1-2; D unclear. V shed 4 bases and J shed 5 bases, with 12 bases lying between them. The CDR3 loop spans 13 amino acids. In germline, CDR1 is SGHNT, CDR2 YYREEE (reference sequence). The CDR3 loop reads CASSPRFAYGYTF. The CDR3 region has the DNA TGTGCCAGCAGCCCCAGGTTTGCTTATGGCTACACCTTC.

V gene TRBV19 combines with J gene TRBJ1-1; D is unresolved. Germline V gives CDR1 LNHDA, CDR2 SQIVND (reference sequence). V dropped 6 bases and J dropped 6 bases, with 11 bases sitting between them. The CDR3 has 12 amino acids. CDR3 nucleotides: TGTGCCAGTAGATTCGGAGAGGCTGAAGCTTTCTTT. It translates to CASRFGEAEAFF.

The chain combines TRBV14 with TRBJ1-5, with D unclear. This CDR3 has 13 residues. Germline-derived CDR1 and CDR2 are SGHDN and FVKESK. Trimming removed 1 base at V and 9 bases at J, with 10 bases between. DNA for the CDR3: TGTGCCAGCAGCCAAGGGCGGGAGGGGCCCCAGCATTTT. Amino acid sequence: CASSQGREGPQHF.

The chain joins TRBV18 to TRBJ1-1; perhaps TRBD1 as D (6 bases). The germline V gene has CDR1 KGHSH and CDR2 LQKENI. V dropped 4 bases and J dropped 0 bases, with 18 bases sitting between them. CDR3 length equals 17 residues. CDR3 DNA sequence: TGTGCCAGCTCACTCCGGGACAACCAGCACATGAACACTGAAGCTTTCTTT. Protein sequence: CASSLRDNQHMNTEAFF.

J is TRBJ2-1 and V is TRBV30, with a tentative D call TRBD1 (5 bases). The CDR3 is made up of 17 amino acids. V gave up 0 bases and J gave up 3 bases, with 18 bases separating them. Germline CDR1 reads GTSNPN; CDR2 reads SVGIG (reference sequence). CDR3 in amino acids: CAWSVGRVPDLYNEQFF. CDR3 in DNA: TGTGCCTGGAGTGTAGGCAGGGTACCCGATCTCTACAATGAGCAGTTCTTC.

As DNA, the CDR3 is TGTGCCAGCAGTTTCCGGGACAGGGGGCGCGGTGGCTACACCTTC. Amino acids: CASSFRDRGRGGYTF. V is TRBV27 and J is TRBJ1-2, with 12 bases identical to TRBD1. The germline V gene has CDR1 MNHEY and CDR2 SMNVEV (reference sequence). Trimming removed 3 bases from V and 7 bases from J; junction bases left unmatched: 6. The CDR3 is made up of 15 amino acids.

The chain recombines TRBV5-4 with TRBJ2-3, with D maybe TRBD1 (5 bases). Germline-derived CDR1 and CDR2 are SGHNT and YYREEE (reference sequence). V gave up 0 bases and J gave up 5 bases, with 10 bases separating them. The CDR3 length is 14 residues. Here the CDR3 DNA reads TGTGCCAGCAGCTTGGGCAGGGCCCAAGATACGCAGTATTTT. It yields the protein CASSLGRAQDTQYF.

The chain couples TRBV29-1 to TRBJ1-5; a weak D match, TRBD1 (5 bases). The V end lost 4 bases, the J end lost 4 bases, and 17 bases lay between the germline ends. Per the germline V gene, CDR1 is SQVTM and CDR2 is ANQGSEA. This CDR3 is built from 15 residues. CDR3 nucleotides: TGCAGCGTTGGGGGCCCAACAGAAACTAATCAGCCCCAGCATTTT. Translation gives CSVGGPTETNQPQHF.

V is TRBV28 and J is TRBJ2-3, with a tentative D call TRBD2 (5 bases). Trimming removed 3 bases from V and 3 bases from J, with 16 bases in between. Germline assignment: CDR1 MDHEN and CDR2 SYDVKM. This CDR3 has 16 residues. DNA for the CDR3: TGTGCCAGCAGTTTGGCTAGGGCGGGCCCGACAGATACGCAGTATTTT. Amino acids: CASSLARAGPTDTQYF. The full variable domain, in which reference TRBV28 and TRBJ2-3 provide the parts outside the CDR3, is DVKVTQSSRYLVKRTGEKVFLECVQDMDHENMFWYRQDPGLGLRLIYFSYDVKMKEKGDIPEGYSVSREKKERFSLILESASTNQTSMYLCASSLARAGPTDTQYFGPGTRLTVL.

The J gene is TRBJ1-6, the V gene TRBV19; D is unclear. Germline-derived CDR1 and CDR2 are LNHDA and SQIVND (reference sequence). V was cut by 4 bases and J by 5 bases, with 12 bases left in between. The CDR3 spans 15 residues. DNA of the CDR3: TGTGCCAGTAGTACAGCGGGCGGGGATAATTCACCCCTCCACTTT. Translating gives CASSTAGGDNSPLHF. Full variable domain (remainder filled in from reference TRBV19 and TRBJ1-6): DGGITQSPKYLFRKEGQNVTLSCEQNLNHDAMYWYRQDPGQGLRLIYYSQIVNDFQKGDIAEGYSVSREKKESFPLTVTSAQKNPTAFYLCASSTAGGDNSPLHFGNGTRLTVT.

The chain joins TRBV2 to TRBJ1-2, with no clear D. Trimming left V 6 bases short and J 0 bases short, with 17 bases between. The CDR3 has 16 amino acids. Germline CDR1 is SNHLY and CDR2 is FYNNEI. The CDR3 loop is CASRTLRELANYGYTF. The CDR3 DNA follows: TGTGCCAGCAGGACCCTAAGAGAGCTAGCTAACTATGGCTACACCTTC.

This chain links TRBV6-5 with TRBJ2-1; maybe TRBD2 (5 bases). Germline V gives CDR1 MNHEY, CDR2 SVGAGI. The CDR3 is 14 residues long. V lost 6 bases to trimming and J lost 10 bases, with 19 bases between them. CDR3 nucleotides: TGTGCCAGCAGCCCGACGACGGGGTCAGCGGAGCAGTTCTTC. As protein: CASSPTTGSAEQFF.

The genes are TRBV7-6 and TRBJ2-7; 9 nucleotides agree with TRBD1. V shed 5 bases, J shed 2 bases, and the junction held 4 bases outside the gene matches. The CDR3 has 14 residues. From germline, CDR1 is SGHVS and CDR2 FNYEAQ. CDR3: CASSTGGSAYEQYF. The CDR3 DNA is TGTGCCAGCAGCACAGGGGGCAGCGCCTACGAGCAGTACTTC.

Here the CDR3 reads CASSHTDRPTYEQYF. CDR3 nucleotide sequence: TGCGCCAGCAGCCACACGGACAGGCCTACCTACGAGCAGTACTTC. This chain links TRBV4-3 with TRBJ2-7; 7 nucleotides line up with TRBD1. Germline CDR1 is LGHNA and CDR2 is YSLEER. There are 15 residues in the CDR3. The V and J ends lost 3 bases and 2 bases, in that order; junction bases with no gene match: 7.

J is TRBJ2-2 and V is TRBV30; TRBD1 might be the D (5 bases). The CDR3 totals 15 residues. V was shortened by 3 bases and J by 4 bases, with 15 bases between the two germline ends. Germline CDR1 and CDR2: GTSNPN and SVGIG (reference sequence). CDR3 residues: CAWRGRKVGTGELFF. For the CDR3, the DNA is TGTGCCTGGAGGGGGCGGAAAGTAGGCACCGGGGAGCTGTTTTTT.

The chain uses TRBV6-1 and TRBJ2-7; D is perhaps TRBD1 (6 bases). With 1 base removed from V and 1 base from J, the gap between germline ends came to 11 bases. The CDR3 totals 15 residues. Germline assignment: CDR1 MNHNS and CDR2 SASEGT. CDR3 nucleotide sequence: TGTGCCAGCAGTGAAGTACAGGGAGCGTCCTACGAGCAGTACTTC. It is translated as CASSEVQGASYEQYF.

In nucleotides, the CDR3 is TGTGCCAGCAGCTCTTTCCGAGGAGCGGGGCGTTCGAACACCGGGGAGCTGTTTTTT. Translation: CASSSFRGAGRSNTGELFF. The gene calls are TRBV7-2 and TRBJ2-2; 7 bases line up with TRBD2. The CDR3 is 19 amino acids. The V gene's germline CDR1 is SGHTA and CDR2 FQGNSA. With V trimmed by 4 bases and J by 0 bases, 14 bases remained unmatched.

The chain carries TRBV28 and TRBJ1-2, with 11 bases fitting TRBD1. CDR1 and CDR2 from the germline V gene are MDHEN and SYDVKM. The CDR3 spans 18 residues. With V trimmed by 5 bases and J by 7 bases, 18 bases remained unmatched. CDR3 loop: CASSPSSNPGQGGSGYTF. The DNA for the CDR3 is TGTGCCAGCAGTCCGTCCTCCAATCCGGGACAGGGGGGATCTGGCTACACCTTC.

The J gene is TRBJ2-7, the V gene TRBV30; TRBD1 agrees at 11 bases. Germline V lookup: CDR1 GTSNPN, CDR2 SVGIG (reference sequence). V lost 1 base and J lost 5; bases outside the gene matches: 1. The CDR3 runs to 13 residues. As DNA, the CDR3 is TGTGCCTGGAGTGGGACAGGGGGCAACGAGCAGTACTTC. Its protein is CAWSGTGGNEQYF.

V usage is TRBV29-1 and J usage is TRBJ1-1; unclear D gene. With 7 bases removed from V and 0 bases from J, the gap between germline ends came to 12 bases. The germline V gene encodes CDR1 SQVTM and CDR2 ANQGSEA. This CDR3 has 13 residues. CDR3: CSGSGRLNTEAFF. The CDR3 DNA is TGCAGCGGATCGGGTCGCCTGAACACTGAAGCTTTCTTT.

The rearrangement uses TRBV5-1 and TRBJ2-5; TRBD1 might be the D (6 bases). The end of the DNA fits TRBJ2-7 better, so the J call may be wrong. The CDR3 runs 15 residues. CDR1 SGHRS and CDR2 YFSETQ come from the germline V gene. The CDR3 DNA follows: TGCGCCAGCAGCTTCGTACAGGGTTTTGTGTACGAGCAGTACTTC. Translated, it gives CASSFVQGFVYEQYF.

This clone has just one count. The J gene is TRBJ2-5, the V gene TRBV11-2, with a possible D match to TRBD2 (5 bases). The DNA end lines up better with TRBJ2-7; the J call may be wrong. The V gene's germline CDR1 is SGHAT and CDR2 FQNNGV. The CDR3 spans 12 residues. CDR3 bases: TGTGCCAGCAGTCTCCGGGGTTACGAGCAGTACTTC. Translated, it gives CASSLRGYEQYF.

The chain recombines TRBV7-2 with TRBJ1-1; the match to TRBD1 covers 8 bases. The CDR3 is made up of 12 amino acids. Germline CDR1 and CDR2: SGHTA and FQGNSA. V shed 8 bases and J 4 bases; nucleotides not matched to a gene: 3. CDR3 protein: CASGRGLTEAFF. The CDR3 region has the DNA TGTGCCAGCGGCAGGGGGCTCACTGAAGCTTTCTTT.

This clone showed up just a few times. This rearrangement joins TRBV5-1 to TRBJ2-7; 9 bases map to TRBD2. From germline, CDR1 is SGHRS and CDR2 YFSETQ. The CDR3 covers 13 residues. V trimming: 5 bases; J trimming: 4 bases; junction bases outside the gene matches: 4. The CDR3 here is CASSFTSGYEQYF. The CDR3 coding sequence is TGCGCCAGCAGTTTTACTAGCGGGTACGAGCAGTACTTC. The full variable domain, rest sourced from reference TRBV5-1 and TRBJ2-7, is KAGVTQTPRYLIKTRGQQVTLSCSPISGHRSVSWYQQTPGQGLQFLFEYFSETQRNKGNFPGRFSGRQFSNSRSEMNVSTLELGDSALYLCASSFTSGYEQYFGPGTRLTVT.

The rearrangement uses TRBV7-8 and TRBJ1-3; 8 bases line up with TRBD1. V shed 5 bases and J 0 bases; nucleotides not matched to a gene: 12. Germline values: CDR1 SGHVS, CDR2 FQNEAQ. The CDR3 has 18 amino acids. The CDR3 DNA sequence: TGTGCCAGCAGCCCCAACCGGGACAGGCGAATCTCTGGAAACACCATATATTTT. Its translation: CASSPNRDRRISGNTIYF.

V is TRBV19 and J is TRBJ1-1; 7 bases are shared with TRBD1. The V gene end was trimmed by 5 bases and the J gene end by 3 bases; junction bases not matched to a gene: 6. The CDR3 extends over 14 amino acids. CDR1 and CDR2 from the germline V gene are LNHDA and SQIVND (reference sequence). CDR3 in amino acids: CASSFQGDYTEAFF. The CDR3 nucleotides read TGTGCCAGTAGTTTTCAGGGGGATTACACTGAAGCTTTCTTT.

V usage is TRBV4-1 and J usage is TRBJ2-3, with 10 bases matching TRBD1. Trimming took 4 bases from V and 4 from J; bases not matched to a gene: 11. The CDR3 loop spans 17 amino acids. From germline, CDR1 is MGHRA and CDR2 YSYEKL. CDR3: CASSRIPGTGDADTQYF. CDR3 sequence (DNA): TGCGCCAGCAGCCGCATCCCGGGGACAGGGGACGCAGATACGCAGTATTTT.

The CDR3: CASSLGALNTEAFF. Here the CDR3 DNA reads TGTGCCAGCAGTCTGGGAGCCCTTAACACTGAAGCTTTCTTT. The chain employs TRBV27 and TRBJ1-1; D unclear. Trimming shortened V by 5 bases and J by 2 bases, and 12 bases separated the two germline ends. CDR3 size: 14 residues. Germline CDR1 is MNHEY and CDR2 is SMNVEV (reference sequence).